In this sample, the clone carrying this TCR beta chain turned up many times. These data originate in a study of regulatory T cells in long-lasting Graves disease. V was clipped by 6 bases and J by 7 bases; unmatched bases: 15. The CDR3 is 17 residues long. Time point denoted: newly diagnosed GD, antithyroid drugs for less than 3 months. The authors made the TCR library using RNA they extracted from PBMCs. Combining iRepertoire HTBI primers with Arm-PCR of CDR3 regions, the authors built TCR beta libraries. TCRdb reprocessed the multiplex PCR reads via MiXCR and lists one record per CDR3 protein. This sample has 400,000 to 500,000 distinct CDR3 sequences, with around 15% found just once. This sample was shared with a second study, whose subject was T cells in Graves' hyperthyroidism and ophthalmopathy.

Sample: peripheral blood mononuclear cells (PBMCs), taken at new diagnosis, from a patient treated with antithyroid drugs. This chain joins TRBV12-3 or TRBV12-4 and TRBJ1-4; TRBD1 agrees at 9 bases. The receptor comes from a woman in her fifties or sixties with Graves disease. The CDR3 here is CASSSGTGILLGEKLFF. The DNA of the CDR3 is TGTGCCAGCAGCTCCGGGACAGGGATTTTATTGGGTGAAAAACTGTTTTTT.